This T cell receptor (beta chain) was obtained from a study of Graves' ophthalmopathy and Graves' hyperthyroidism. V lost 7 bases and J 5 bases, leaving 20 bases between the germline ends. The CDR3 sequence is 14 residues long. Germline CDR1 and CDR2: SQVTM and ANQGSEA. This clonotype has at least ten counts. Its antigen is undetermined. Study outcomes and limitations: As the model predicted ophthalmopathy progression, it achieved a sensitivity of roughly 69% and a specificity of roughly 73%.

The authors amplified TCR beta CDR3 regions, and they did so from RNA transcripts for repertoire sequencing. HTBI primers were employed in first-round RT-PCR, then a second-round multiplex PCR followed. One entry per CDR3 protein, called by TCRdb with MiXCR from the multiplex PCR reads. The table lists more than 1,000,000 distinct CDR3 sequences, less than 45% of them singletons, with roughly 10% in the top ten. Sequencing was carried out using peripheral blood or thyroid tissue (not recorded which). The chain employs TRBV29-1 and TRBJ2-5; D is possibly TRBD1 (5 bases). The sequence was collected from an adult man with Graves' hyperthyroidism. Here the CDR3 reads CSAKTAVGRETQYF. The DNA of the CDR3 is TGCAGCGCAAAGACGGCAGTGGGGCGGGAGACCCAGTACTTC.